The clone carrying this TCR beta chain was observed a handful of times. CDR1 is SGHTA, CDR2 FQGTGA, per germline. Trimming took 5 bases from V and 1 from J; bases not matched to a gene: 2. CDR3 length: 15 residues. The entry originates in a study of blood T cell repertoires in COVID-19. The protocol was immunoSEQ multiplex PCR, while the TCRdb copy is restricted to in-frame clones and leaves out a portion. The data hold around 60,000 clones, with over 80% observed a single time. V is TRBV7-3 and J is TRBJ2-2, with 9 bases lining up with TRBD1. The receptor was isolated from a woman of 80 years or more with acute or convalescent COVID-19. The sequenced sample was peripheral blood. CDR3 region: CASSGTGMNTGELFF. The CDR3 region has the DNA TGTGCCAGCAGCGGGACAGGGATGAACACCGGGGAGCTGTTTTTT.